The source of this T cell receptor (beta chain) is a study of blood T cell repertoires in COVID-19. Participant-reported clinical history was the basis for cohort assignment. The V gene end was trimmed by 3 bases and the J gene end by 7 bases; junction bases not matched to a gene: 7. The CDR3 loop spans 15 amino acids. Germline values: CDR1 SGHDN, CDR2 FVKESK. Libraries were prepared by immunoSEQ multiplex PCR; TCRdb keeps only in-frame clonotypes and omits some of them. Of fewer than 350,000 clones listed, around nine tenths are singletons. The specimen was PBMCs or T cells enriched from blood (not recorded which). The sequence came from an older woman in a cohort exposed to, infected with or recovered from COVID-19 (not recorded which). The V gene is TRBV14, the J gene TRBJ2-1, with 9 nucleotides matching TRBD2. For the CDR3, the DNA is TGTGCCAGCAGCCACGTAGCGGGAGTTAGGAATGAGCAGTTCTTC. This sequence encodes CASSHVAGVRNEQFF.